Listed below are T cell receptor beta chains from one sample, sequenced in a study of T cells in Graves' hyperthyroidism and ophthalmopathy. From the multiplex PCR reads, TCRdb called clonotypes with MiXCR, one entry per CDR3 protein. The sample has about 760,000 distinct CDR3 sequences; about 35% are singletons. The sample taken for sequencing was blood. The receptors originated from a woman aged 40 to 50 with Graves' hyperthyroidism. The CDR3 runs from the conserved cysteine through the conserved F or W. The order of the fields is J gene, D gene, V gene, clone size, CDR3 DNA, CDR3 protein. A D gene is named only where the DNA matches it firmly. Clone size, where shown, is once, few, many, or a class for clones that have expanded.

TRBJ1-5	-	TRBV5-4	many	TGTGCCAGCAGCTTGGGAGGTTTAGGAGATCAGCCCCAGCATTTT	CASSLGGLGDQPQHF
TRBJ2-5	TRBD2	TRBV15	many	TGTGCCACCAGCAGTAAAGGCGGGGGGCTGGAGACCCAGTACTTC	CATSSKGGGLETQYF
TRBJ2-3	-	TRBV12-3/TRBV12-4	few	TGTGCCAGCACCCTATCAACTAGCACAGATACGCAGTATTTT	CASTLSTSTDTQYF
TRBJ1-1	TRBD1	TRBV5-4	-	TGTGCCAGCAGTATCTCGACAGGGATCGGTTTCTTT	CASSISTGIGFF
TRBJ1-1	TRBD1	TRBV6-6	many	TGTGCCGGGTGGGGACAGGGCACTGAAGCTTTCTTT	CAGWGQGTEAFF
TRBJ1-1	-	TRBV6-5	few	TGTGCCAGCAGTTACTCGCAGAGGCCAGGTGATACAACTGAAGCTTTCTTT	CASSYSQRPGDTTEAFF
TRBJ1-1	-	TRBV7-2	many	TGTGCCAGCAGTTTGATGGGGGTTAACACTGAAGCTTTCTTT	CASSLMGVNTEAFF
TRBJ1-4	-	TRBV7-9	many	TGTGCCAGCAGCTTAGGGACGCTAAATGAAAAACTGTTTTTT	CASSLGTLNEKLFF
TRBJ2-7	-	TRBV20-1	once	TGCAGTGCTAGCGGGAACGCAGATACGCAGTACTTC	CSASGNADTQYF
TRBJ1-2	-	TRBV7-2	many	TGTGCCAGCAGCTTAGCGTCCTATGGCTACACCTTC	CASSLASYGYTF
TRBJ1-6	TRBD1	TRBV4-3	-	TGCGCCAGTAGCTTCCGGACAGGGTGGTTTTCGAATTCACCCCTCCACTTT	CASSFRTGWFSNSPLHF
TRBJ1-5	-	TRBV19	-	TGTGCCAGCAGACCTCCGGGAATCAATCAGCCCCAGCATTTT	CASRPPGINQPQHF
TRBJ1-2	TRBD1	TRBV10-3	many	TGTGCCATCAGTGAGGGGACAGGGGATATCTATGGCTACACCTTC	CAISEGTGDIYGYTF
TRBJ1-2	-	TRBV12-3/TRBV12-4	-	TGTGCCAGCAGCTTACAGGGCGTCGTGAACTATGGCTACACCTTC	CASSLQGVVNYGYTF
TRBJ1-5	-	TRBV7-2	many	TGTGCCAGCAGCTTAGGAAGGGTTAATCAGCCCCAGCATTTT	CASSLGRVNQPQHF
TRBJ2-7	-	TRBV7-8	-	TGTGCCAGCAGCCACAACCGGGACCGCGCCTCCTACGAGCAGTACTTC	CASSHNRDRASYEQYF
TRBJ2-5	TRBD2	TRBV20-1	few	TGCAGTGCTTTCCCGGGACTAGCGGGGAAAGAGACCCAGTACTTC	CSAFPGLAGKETQYF
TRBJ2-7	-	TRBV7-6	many	TGTGCCAGCAGCTTACGAGAAGGGGGCTACGAGCAGTACTTC	CASSLREGGYEQYF
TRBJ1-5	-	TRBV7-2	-	TGTGCCAGCAGCTTTGCAGACTACAATCAGCCCCAGCATTTT	CASSFADYNQPQHF
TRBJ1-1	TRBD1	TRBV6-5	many	TGTGCCAGCAGTTACTCAGGGACAGCGAACACTGAAGCTTTCTTT	CASSYSGTANTEAFF
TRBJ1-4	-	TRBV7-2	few	TGTGCCAGCAGCCAACACCCCCACACACAGGGAACTAATGAAAAACTGTTTTTT	CASSQHPHTQGTNEKLFF
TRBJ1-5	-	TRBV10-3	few	TGTGCCATCAGTGAGTCCTATCGGGGGGCCCTTTTATATAGCAATCAGCCCCAGCATTTT	CAISESYRGALLYSNQPQHF
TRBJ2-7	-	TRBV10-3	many	TGTGCCATCAGTGAGTCGAACGTCCTGGGGAACGAGCAGTACTTC	CAISESNVLGNEQYF
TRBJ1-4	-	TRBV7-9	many	TGTGCCAGCACCACCGTGGACAAACTGTTTTTT	CASTTVDKLFF
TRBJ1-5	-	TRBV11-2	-	TGTGCCAGCAGCTTGCTTGTGGACAGCAATCAGCCCCAGCATTTT	CASSLLVDSNQPQHF
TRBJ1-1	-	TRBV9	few	TGTGCCAGCAGCCCAGAGCAGGGCGGAACTGAAGCTTTCTTT	CASSPEQGGTEAFF
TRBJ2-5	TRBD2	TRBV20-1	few	TGCAGTGCTAGAGTCAGAACCCGAGCGGGAGAGAAAGAGACCCAGTACTTC	CSARVRTRAGEKETQYF
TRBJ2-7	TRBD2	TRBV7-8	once	TGTGCCAGCAGCTTTCGCGGGGGGCCTACCGGGGAGCACTTC	CASSFRGGPTGEHF
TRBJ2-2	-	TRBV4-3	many	TGTGCCAGCAGCCCTCACACCGGGGAGCTGTTTTTT	CASSPHTGELFF
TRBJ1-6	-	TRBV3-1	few	TGTGCCAGCAGCCCCGCCCGTGACAGAGGATCACCCCTCCACTTT	CASSPARDRGSPLHF
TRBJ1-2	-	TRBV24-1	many	TGTGCCACCAGTGACGTTGTATTGGGCTACACCTTC	CATSDVVLGYTF
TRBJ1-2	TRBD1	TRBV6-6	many	TGTGCCAGCAGTTATGAGGGGGCAATCTATGGCTACACCTTC	CASSYEGAIYGYTF